The source of this T cell receptor (beta chain) is a study of shared clonotypes between healthy human individuals (dated by TCRdb to 2020 to 2022). About the investigation overall: The cohort comprised a couple of women and a few men aged 18 to 49 years. For each donor, CD4 naive and CD4 memory were each run on three plates, CD8 naive on two plates, and CD8 memory on one plate. The study deeply sequenced blood TCR repertoires of 5 or 6 healthy adults to estimate repertoire size and the extent of clonotype sharing between individuals. Different laboratories and diverse techniques were used to prepare libraries and sequence TCR repertoires, to increase sequencing depth and limit assay-specific biases. Between about 0.85 and 9.5 billion PBMCs per donor were obtained by leukapheresis. The paper as a whole reports these results and caveats: Sampling was limited to blood, and TCR repertoires in tissue likely differ from TCR repertoires in blood. Pairwise subsampling led to the expectation that sequencing depth would affect the degree of clonotype sharing among donors. Naive subsets generally had larger estimated clonotype richness than memory subsets did. Clonotypes shared by all four sorted-subset donors showed higher generation probabilities than non-shared clonotypes. When a handful of donors were compared, the shared fraction of clonotypes was roughly 5% for naive CD4, about 4% for naive CD8, 2.3% for memory CD4, and 0.35% to 0.5% for memory CD8. Rarefaction of sorted-subset datasets indicated incomplete sequencing despite the large sequencing depth. The small number of donors limited the genetic and exposure-history diversity represented.

To note about this clone: Its antigen target is currently unknown. Per-nucleotide qualities are absent, and no much larger clonotype sits a single base away. The sample contains more than one DNA sequence encoding this CDR3.

TCR CDR3 regions were amplified from genomic DNA by multiplex PCR using the deep immunoSEQ assay. Genomic DNA extracted from each cell subset was distributed evenly over all wells of several immunoSEQ 96-well plates, and each plate served as one replicate. For sorted subsets, around 200 ng genomic DNA, equal to tens of thousands of T cell genomes, was loaded into each replicate PCR. Purified libraries were quantified with a Qubit 3.0 fluorometer, sized on a Bioanalyzer 2100, and re-quantified with the KAPA Library Quantification kit. Every immunoSEQ 96-well plate was sequenced on a dedicated single-read 150-cycle Illumina NextSeq 550 flow cell. On the authors' methods: Because the immunoSEQ output included only junctional sequences and no quality scores, the filtering could not be the same as the filtering used for full-length reads. To assign V/J genes and CDR3, sequences were annotated against IMGT germline references using PyIR, a Python wrapper for IgBLAST v1.9. Reads were removed for weak V/J assignments (E-value above 1e-6), missing CDR3, stop codons, out-of-frame junctions, or ambiguous translated residues. V3J clonotypes were defined by identical inferred V gene, J gene, and CDR3 amino acid sequence. Percentage overlap between repertoires was calculated by dividing the number of shared unique clonotypes by the size of the smaller repertoire. Repertoire richness was assessed with RTK rarefaction, the Chao1 estimator, and Recon v2.1 estimates of unobserved clonotypes. For all TCRbeta clonotypes obtained by the gDNA method from a handful of donors, generation probabilities were computed with OLGA. TCRdb retrieved this table from immuneACCESS and kept in-frame rearrangements only. Not all clones are present; in checked studies, unresolved V genes account for under half, and no reason is known for the remainder. From that table come the V and J calls and clone size; the DNA was used to work out D and trimming. The sample records millions of clones, 85% to 95% of which are singletons. The ten largest make up approximately 0.13% of the sample.

The donors were healthy, HIV-negative adults who had no recently reported acute infections or vaccinations. Every donor was a Caucasian adult residing in Nashville, Tennessee, USA. Magnetic negative selection was used to enrich CD4+ T cells, after which naive cells were positively selected on CD45RA and the negative fraction became the memory subset. After blood collection by leukapheresis, PBMCs were isolated using Ficoll-Histopaque density gradient centrifugation and then cryopreserved in the vapor phase of liquid nitrogen. Purity and quantity of every magnetically sorted T cell population were checked by analytical flow cytometry. Genomic DNA was isolated from each sorted fraction and quantified by UV absorbance on a Nanodrop 2000c. The CDR3 runs 13 amino acids, cysteine and phenylalanine included. Kept here is only the CDR3 DNA, which spans 39 bases and is read in frame from base 1. CDR1 and CDR2 were assigned from the germline V gene (reference sequence) as LNHDA and SQIVND. The trim is 1 base for V and 3 bases for J, with a gap of 5 bases between the germline ends.

The sequence links TRBV19 to TRBJ2-3, with no reliable assignment of the D segment. This TCR was sampled from a man aged 18 to 30 in good health. The sequenced sample consisted of naive CD4+ T cells sorted from blood. Interpreted using the paper, the cell subset or site label stands for: CD45RA+ positively selected. The CDR3 has the sequence CASSIAGTDTQYF. In nucleotide form, the sequence is TGTGCCAGTAGTATAGCGGGTACAGATACGCAGTATTTT.